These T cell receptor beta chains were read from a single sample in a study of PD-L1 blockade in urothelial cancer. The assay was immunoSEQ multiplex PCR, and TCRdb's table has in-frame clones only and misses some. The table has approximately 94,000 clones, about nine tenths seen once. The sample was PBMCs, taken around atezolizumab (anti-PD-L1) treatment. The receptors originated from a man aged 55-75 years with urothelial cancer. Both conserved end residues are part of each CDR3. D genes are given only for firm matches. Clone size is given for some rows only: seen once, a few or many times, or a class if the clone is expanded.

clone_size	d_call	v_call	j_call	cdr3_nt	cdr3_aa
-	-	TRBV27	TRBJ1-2	TGTGCCAGCGCCTTCACGACAGGAACTAACTATGGCTACACCTTC	CASAFTTGTNYGYTF
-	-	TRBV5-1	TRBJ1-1	TGCGCCAGCAGCTTGGTGCTAGGTGAAGCTTTCTTT	CASSLVLGEAFF
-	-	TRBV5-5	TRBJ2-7	TGTGCCAGCAGCTTGCTGTGGAGGTCTTTGCCCGGCGAGCAGTACTTC	CASSLLWRSLPGEQYF
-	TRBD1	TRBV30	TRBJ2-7	TGTGCTGGTTTAGGGACAGGGTACTACGAGCAGTACTTC	CAGLGTGYYEQYF
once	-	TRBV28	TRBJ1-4	TGTGCCAGCAGTTTCCCCCCGGATGAAAAACTGTTTTTT	CASSFPPDEKLFF
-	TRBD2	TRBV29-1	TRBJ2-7	TGCAGCGTTGATGGAGGAGGACTAGCGGGATCCTACGAGCAGTACTTC	CSVDGGGLAGSYEQYF
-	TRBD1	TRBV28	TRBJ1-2	TGTGCCAGCAGCCTGGACAGGGCCGTTGGTGGCTACACCTTC	CASSLDRAVGGYTF
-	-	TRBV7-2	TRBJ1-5	TGTGCCAGCGGACAGTGGGATCAGCCCCAGCATTTT	CASGQWDQPQHF
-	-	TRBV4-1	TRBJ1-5	TGCGCCAGCAGCCGCCCTGACAGGTACAATCAGCCCCAGCATTTT	CASSRPDRYNQPQHF
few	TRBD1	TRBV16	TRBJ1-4	TGTGCCAGCAGCCATTTGACAGGGACATCAACCAGCACCAGCGAAAAACTGTTTTTT	CASSHLTGTSTSTSEKLFF
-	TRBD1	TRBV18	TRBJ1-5	TGTGCCAGCTCACCCGGGACAGGGGGGAACAATCAGCCCCAGCATTTT	CASSPGTGGNNQPQHF
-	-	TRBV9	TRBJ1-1	TGTGCCAGCAGCGTGCGCTCAACTCGAGGCACTGAAGCTTTCTTT	CASSVRSTRGTEAFF
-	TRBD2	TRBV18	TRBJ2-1	TGTGCCAGCTCACCACGAGTGACTAGCGGGGCCTCGTCGGTGCTCGATGAGCAGTTCTTC	CASSPRVTSGASSVLDEQFF
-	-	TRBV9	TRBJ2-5	TGTGCCAGCAGCGATGGACAGAAAGAGACCCAGTACTTC	CASSDGQKETQYF
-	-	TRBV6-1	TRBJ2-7	TGTGCCAGCACCCCGCCGGGATTTAGCTCCTACGAGCAGTACTTC	CASTPPGFSSYEQYF
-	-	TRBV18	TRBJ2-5	TGTGCCAGCTCACCCCCCTACCGCCAAGAGACCCAGTACTTC	CASSPPYRQETQYF
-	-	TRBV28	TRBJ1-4	TGTGCCAGCAGTCCATATGAAAAACTGTTTTTT	CASSPYEKLFF
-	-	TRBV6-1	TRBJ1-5	TGTGCCAGCAGTGAAGCCCGTGGGCGACGCAGTAATCAGCCCCAGCATTTT	CASSEARGRRSNQPQHF
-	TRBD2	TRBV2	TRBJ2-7	TGTGCCAGCAAGGGAGGACTAGCAGGCTCCTACGAGCAGTACTTC	CASKGGLAGSYEQYF
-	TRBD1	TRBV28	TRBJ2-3	TGTGCCAGCAGCCTGATACAGGGGTTAAGCACAGATACGCAGTATTTT	CASSLIQGLSTDTQYF
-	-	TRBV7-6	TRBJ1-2	TGTGCCAGCAGCCCCGGGGAGCGGGCCGGCTATGGCTACACCTTC	CASSPGERAGYGYTF
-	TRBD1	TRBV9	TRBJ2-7	TGTGCCAGCAGCGCGGGACAGCAAGCATTCTACGAGCAGTACTTC	CASSAGQQAFYEQYF
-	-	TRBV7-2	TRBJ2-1	TGTGCCAGCAGCCGACAGCCCTCCTCCTACAATGAGCAGTTCTTC	CASSRQPSSYNEQFF
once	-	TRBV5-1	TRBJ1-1	TGCGCCAGCAGCTTGGGACAGGATGAAGCTTTCTTT	CASSLGQDEAFF
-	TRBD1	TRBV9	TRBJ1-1	TGTGCCAGCAGCGTAGGGCTCGGGACAGGGAGTTTCGCTGAAGCTTTCTTT	CASSVGLGTGSFAEAFF
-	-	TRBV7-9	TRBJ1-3	TGTGCCAGCAGCTCACCTAAATCCGGTGTAACCATATATTTT	CASSSPKSGVTIYF
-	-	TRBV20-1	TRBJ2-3	TGCAGTGCTAGATCCGCAGATACGCAGTATTTT	CSARSADTQYF
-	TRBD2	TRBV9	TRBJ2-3	TGTGCCAGCAGCGTAGGTGCGGGAGGGCCTACAGATACGCAGTATTTT	CASSVGAGGPTDTQYF
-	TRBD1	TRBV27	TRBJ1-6	TGTGCCAGCAGCCAGGACAGGGGGTTTAATTCACCCCTCCACTTT	CASSQDRGFNSPLHF
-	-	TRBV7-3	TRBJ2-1	TGTGCCAGCAGCTTAGGCAGGGGCGACAATGAGCAGTTCTTC	CASSLGRGDNEQFF
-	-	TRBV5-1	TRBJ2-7	TGCGCCAGCAGCGATACCAACTCGGGGACTGGTGAGCAGTACTTC	CASSDTNSGTGEQYF
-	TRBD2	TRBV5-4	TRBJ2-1	TGTGCCAGCAGCTTGGGGACTAGCGGGTTAAACTTGCAGTTCTTC	CASSLGTSGLNLQFF
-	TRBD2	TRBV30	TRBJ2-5	TGTGCCTGGTCACGCCCTGGGGGACTAGCCCAAGAGACCCAGTACTTC	CAWSRPGGLAQETQYF
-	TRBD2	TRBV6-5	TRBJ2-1	TGTGCCACTTACCAGCGGGGGGGCCTTGAGGAGCAGTTCTTC	CATYQRGGLEEQFF
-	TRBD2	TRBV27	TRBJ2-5	TGTGCCAGCAGTTCGGCCGGGGGGGCACAAGAGACCCAGTACTTC	CASSSAGGAQETQYF
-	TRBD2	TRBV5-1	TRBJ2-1	TGCGCCAGCAGCTCTGGACTAGCAGACGAGCAGTTCTTC	CASSSGLADEQFF
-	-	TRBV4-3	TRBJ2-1	TGCGCCAGCAGCCGGGCAGAGAGCTCCTACAATGAGCAGTTCTTC	CASSRAESSYNEQFF
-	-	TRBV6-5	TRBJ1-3	TGTGCCAGCAGTTTGGAGTCTGGAAACACCATATATTTT	CASSLESGNTIYF
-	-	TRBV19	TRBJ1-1	TGTGCCAGTAGGTCCTCAGGTGGCACTGAAGCTTTCTTT	CASRSSGGTEAFF